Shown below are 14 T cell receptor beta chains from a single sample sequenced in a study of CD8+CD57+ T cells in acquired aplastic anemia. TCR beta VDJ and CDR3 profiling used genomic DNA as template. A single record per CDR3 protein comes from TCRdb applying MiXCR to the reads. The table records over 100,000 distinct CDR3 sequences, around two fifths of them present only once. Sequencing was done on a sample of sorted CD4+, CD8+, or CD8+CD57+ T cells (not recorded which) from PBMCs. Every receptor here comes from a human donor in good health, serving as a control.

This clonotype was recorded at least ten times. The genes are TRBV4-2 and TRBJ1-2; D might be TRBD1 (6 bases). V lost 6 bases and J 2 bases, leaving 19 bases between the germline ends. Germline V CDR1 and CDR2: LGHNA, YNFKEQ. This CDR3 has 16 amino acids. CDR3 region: CASRTFGGGANYGYTF. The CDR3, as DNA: TGTGCCAGCAGGACTTTCGGGGGGGGCGCAAACTATGGCTACACCTTC.

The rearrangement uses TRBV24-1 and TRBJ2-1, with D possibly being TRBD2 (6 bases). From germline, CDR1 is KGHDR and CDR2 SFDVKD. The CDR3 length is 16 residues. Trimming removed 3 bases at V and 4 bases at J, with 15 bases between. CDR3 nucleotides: TGTGCCACCAGTGATCCCAGCGGGCTCCTTTACAATGAGCAGTTCTTC. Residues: CATSDPSGLLYNEQFF.

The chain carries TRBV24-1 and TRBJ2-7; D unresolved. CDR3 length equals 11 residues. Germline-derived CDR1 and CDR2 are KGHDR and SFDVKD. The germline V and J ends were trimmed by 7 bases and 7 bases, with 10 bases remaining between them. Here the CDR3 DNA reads TGTGCCACCAGCATCGACTCTGAGCAGTACTTC. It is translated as CATSIDSEQYF.

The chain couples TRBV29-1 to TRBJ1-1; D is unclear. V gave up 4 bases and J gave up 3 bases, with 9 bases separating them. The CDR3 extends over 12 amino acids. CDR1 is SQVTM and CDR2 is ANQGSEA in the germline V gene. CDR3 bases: TGCAGCGTTGGGGCGAGGTACACTGAAGCTTTCTTT. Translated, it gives CSVGARYTEAFF.

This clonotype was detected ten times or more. The CDR3 is CASSLATNEKLFF. CDR3 coding DNA: TGCGCCAGCAGCTTGGCCACTAATGAAAAACTGTTTTTT. This chain connects TRBV5-1 to TRBJ1-4, with D unclear. V lost 0 bases, J lost 2 bases, and 2 bases lay in between. In germline, CDR1 is SGHRS, CDR2 YFSETQ. The CDR3 runs to 13 residues.

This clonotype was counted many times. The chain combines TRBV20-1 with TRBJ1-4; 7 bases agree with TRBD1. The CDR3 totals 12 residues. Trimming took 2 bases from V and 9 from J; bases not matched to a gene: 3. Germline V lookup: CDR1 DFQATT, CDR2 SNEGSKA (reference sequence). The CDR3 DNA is TGCAGTGCTAGACAGGGGGAGAAAAAACTGTTTTTT. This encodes CSARQGEKKLFF.

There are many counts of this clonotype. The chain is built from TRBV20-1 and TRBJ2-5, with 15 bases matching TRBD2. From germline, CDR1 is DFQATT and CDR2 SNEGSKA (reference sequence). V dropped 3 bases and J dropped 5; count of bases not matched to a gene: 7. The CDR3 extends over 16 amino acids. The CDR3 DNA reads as TGCAGTGCTAGGGGGGGGACTAGCGGGAGGCGGGAGACCCAGTACTTC. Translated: CSARGGTSGRRETQYF.

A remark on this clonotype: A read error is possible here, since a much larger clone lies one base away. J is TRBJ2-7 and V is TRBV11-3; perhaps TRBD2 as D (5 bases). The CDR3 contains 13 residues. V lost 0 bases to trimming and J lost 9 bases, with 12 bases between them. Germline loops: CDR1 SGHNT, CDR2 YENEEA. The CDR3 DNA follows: TGTGCCAGCAGCTTAGACCAGCGACGGGGGCAGTACTTC. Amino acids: CASSLDQRRGQYF.

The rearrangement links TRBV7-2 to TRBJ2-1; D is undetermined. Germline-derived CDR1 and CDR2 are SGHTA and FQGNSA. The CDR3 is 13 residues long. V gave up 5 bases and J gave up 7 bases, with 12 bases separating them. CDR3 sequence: CASSQVFVNEQFF. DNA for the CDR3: TGTGCCAGCAGCCAAGTATTCGTTAATGAGCAGTTCTTC. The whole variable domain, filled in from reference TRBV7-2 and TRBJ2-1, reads GAGVSQSPSNKVTEKGKDVELRCDPISGHTALYWYRQSLGQGLEFLIYFQGNSAPDKSGLPSDRFSAERTGGSVSTLTIQRTQQEDSAVYLCASSQVFVNEQFFGPGTRLTVL.

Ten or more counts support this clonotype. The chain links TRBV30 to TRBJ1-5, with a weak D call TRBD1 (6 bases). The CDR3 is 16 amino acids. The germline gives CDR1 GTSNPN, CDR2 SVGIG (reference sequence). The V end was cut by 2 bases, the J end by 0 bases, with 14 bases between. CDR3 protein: CAWSPLNRDSNQPQHF. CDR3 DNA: TGTGCCTGGAGTCCCCTTAACAGGGATAGCAATCAGCCCCAGCATTTT.

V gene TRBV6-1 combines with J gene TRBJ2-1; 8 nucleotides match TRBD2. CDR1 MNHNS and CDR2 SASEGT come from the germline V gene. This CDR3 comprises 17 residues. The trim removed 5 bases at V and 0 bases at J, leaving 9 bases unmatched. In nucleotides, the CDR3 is TGTGCCAGCAGTCGACAGCGGGGGCGATTCTCCTACAATGAGCAGTTCTTC. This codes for CASSRQRGRFSYNEQFF.

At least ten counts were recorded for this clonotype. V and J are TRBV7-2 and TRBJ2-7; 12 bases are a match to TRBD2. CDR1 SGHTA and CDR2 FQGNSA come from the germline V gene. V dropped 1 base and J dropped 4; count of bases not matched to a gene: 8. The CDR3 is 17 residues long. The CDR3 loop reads CASSLGVPGLAGYEQYF. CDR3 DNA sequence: TGTGCCAGCAGCTTAGGGGTTCCGGGACTAGCGGGTTACGAGCAGTACTTC.

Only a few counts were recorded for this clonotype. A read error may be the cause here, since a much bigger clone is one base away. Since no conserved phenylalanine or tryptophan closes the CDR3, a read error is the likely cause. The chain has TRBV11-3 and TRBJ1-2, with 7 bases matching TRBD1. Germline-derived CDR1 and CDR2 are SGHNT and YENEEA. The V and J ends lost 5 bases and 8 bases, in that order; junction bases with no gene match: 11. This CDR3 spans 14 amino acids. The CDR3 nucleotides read TGTGCCAGCAGCGACCAACAGGGGTTGTTGGGCTACACCCTC. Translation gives CASSDQQGLLGYTL.

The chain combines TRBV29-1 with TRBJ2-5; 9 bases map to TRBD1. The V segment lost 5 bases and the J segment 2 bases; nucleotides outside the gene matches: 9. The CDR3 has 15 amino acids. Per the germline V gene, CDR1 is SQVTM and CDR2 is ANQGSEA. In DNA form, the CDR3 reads TGCAGCGTTTTCTCCGGGACAGGGAGGCAAGAGACCCAGTACTTC. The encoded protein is CSVFSGTGRQETQYF.